The 20 T cell receptor beta chains below come from one sample, sequenced in a study of shared clonotypes between healthy human individuals. TCRdb's copy holds only in-frame clones and misses some; the assay was immunoSEQ multiplex PCR. The table records millions of clones, over 85% of them present only once. Sample: naive CD4+ T cells sorted from blood. Subset noted: CD45RA+ positively selected. These receptors were taken from a young man in good health.

This chain uses TRBV19 with TRBJ2-7; 8 nucleotides agree with TRBD1. The CDR3 contains 14 residues. After removal of 3 bases from V and 5 bases from J, the junction contained 6 bases not matched to a gene. CDR1 LNHDA and CDR2 SQIVND come from the germline V gene (reference sequence). For the CDR3, the DNA is TGTGCCAGTAGTATGGTCCAGGGGGCGAACGAGCAGTACTTC. This codes for CASSMVQGANEQYF.

As to this clone: This CDR3 is also generated by other DNA sequences in the sample. The CDR3 protein is CASSPGTGGGQPQHF. CDR3 in DNA: TGTGCCAGCTCACCGGGGACAGGGGGAGGGCAGCCCCAGCATTTT. The rearrangement joins TRBV18 to TRBJ1-5; 11 bases map to TRBD1. Germline-derived CDR1 and CDR2 are KGHSH and LQKENI. The CDR3 consists of 15 residues. V was clipped by 3 bases and J by 7 bases; unmatched bases: 5.

V gene TRBV5-1 combines with J gene TRBJ1-1; D unclear. Trimming cost V 0 bases and J 0 bases, with 12 bases left between them. Germline-derived CDR1 and CDR2 are SGHRS and YFSETQ. This CDR3 is 16 amino acids long. Written as DNA, the CDR3 is TGCGCCAGCAGCTTGGCGGGCGGGTCTATGAACACTGAAGCTTTCTTT. Translating it yields CASSLAGGSMNTEAFF.

This clone was recorded once. This chain joins TRBV18 and TRBJ2-4, with TRBD2 identical over 9 bases. The trim removed 3 bases at V and 6 bases at J, leaving 6 bases unmatched. The germline gives CDR1 KGHSH, CDR2 LQKENI. The CDR3 loop spans 15 amino acids. The CDR3 DNA reads TGTGCCAGCTCACCTCGGCGGGAGGGCGGAAACATTCAGTACTTC. Amino acid sequence: CASSPRREGGNIQYF.

The V gene is TRBV19, the J gene TRBJ1-1; D gene ambiguous. The CDR3 is made up of 14 amino acids. Germline V gene sequence: CDR1 LNHDA, CDR2 SQIVND (reference sequence). The V and J ends lost 10 bases and 0 bases respectively, with 15 bases between them. Written as DNA, the CDR3 is TGTGCCACCCAAAAACGGGATCTGAACACTGAAGCTTTCTTT. Translated: CATQKRDLNTEAFF.

V usage is TRBV2 and J usage is TRBJ1-1, with a weak D call TRBD1 (5 bases). The CDR3 extends over 14 amino acids. Germline V gene lookup returns CDR1 SNHLY and CDR2 FYNNEI. Deletions cut 1 base from V and 7 bases from J, with 13 bases between. The DNA for the CDR3 is TGTGCCAGCAGTGAAGGCGACAGCGGGCTTGAAGCTTTCTTT. Translated: CASSEGDSGLEAFF.

The chain couples TRBV30 to TRBJ1-6; 7 bases map to TRBD1. The trim removed 8 bases at V and 6 bases at J, leaving 7 bases unmatched. The V gene's germline CDR1 is GTSNPN and CDR2 SVGIG (reference sequence). The CDR3 length is 13 residues. The CDR3 loop reads CAGGTAVNSPLHF. As DNA, the CDR3 is TGTGCCGGAGGGACAGCTGTTAATTCACCCCTCCACTTT.

J is TRBJ1-6 and V is TRBV6-5, with TRBD1 matching over 8 bases. CDR3 size: 15 residues. Per germline, CDR1 MNHEY and CDR2 SVGAGI. V was pared by 6 bases and J by 6 bases, with 7 bases of the junction left unmatched. This chain's CDR3 is CASSQGAIGNSPLHF. DNA for the CDR3: TGTGCCAGCAGCCAGGGGGCAATAGGTAATTCACCCCTCCACTTT.

The chain couples TRBV5-1 to TRBJ2-1; D is ambiguous. This CDR3 region has 15 residues. Germline V gives CDR1 SGHRS, CDR2 YFSETQ. The V gene lost 1 base and the J gene lost 3 bases, with 11 bases spanning the gap. The CDR3 is CASSLMVVGYNEQFF. The CDR3 region has the DNA TGCGCCAGCAGCTTGATGGTGGTAGGCTACAATGAGCAGTTCTTC.

Concerning this clone itself: Other DNA sequences from this sample encode an identical CDR3 as well. CDR3 sequence: CASSRGQFYEQYF. CDR3 DNA: TGTGCCAGCAGTCGGGGACAGTTTTACGAGCAGTACTTC. The chain has TRBV6-5 and TRBJ2-7, with 7 bases matching TRBD1. The junction had 5 bases not matched to a gene; V was cut back by 5 bases and J by 4 bases. The CDR3 is 13 residues long. The V gene's germline CDR1 is MNHEY and CDR2 SVGAGI.

V and J are TRBV18 and TRBJ1-6, with D possibly TRBD1 on 5 matching bases. This CDR3 is built from 15 residues. Trimming removed 0 bases at V and 7 bases at J, with 10 bases between. Germline V gene data show CDR1 as KGHSH and CDR2 as LQKENI. This chain's CDR3 is CASSPPEGINSPLHF. The CDR3 DNA reads TGTGCCAGCTCACCACCAGAGGGGATCAATTCACCCCTCCACTTT. The entire variable domain, with the rest obtained from reference TRBV18 and TRBJ1-6, is as follows: NAGVMQNPRHLVRRRGQEARLRCSPMKGHSHVYWYRQLPEEGLKFMVYLQKENIIDESGMPKERFSAEFPKEGPSILRIQQVVRGDSAAYFCASSPPEGINSPLHFGNGTRLTVT.

The CDR3 coding sequence is TGTGCCAGCAGCTTGGTGAGAGGGGGTGACACAGATACGCAGTATTTT. It specifies CASSLVRGGDTDTQYF. The chain carries TRBV5-4 and TRBJ2-3, with a tentative D call TRBD1 (6 bases). Trimming removed 0 bases from V and 2 bases from J, with 13 bases in between. Germline assignment: CDR1 SGHNT and CDR2 YYREEE (reference sequence). CDR3 size: 16 residues.

V and J are TRBV6-5 and TRBJ2-3; D gene unclear. CDR1 and CDR2 from the germline V gene are MNHEY and SVGAGI. Trimming removed 10 bases from V and 2 bases from J, with 13 bases in between. CDR3 length: 13 amino acids. CDR3 residues: CATQTEATDTQYF. In DNA form, the CDR3 reads TGTGCCACCCAGACCGAAGCCACAGATACGCAGTATTTT.

V and J are TRBV10-3 and TRBJ1-4; no reliable D call. The CDR3 sequence is 13 residues long. Germline-derived CDR1 and CDR2 are ENHRY and SYGVKD. The V end lost 4 bases, the J end lost 7 bases, and 10 bases lay between the germline ends. CDR3 DNA: TGTGCCATCAGTGCGGGGTTCGGTGAAAAACTGTTTTTT. Encoded protein: CAISAGFGEKLFF.

This sequence joins TRBV13 and TRBJ2-5, with 15 bases matching TRBD2. Germline V lookup: CDR1 PRHDT, CDR2 FYEKMQ (reference sequence). V lost 5 bases and J lost 4; bases outside the gene matches: 5. The CDR3 covers 16 residues. The CDR3 coding sequence is TGTGCCAGCAGCCCAGAGGGACTAGCGGGAGGAGAGACCCAGTACTTC. Amino acid sequence: CASSPEGLAGGETQYF.

The chain recombines TRBV19 with TRBJ2-7; 9 bases match TRBD1. The CDR3 runs 15 residues. Unmatched junction bases numbered 9, after V lost 3 bases and J lost 6 bases. The V gene's germline CDR1 is LNHDA and CDR2 SQIVND (reference sequence). The DNA of the CDR3 is TGTGCCAGTAGTATCGACGGGGGACAGGGTGGCGAGCAGTACTTC. Protein: CASSIDGGQGGEQYF.

The rearrangement joins TRBV11-3 to TRBJ1-6; D is unclear. V was trimmed by 4 bases and J by 6 bases, leaving 7 bases between them. CDR1 and CDR2 from the germline V gene are SGHNT and YENEEA. This CDR3 contains 13 residues. The CDR3: CASSSTPNSPLHF. CDR3 nucleotide sequence: TGTGCCAGCAGCTCGACACCTAATTCACCCCTCCACTTT.

The rearrangement links TRBV7-2 to TRBJ1-2; 8 nucleotides match TRBD1. Germline trimming cut 5 bases from V and 4 bases from J; bases unmatched to any gene: 12. This CDR3 region has 16 residues. Per germline, CDR1 SGHTA and CDR2 FQGNSA. The CDR3 DNA follows: TGTGCCAGCAGCGTGATTGGCACAGGGGGTTTCTATGGCTACACCTTC. Its translation: CASSVIGTGGFYGYTF. The entire variable domain, with the rest obtained from reference TRBV7-2 and TRBJ1-2, is as follows: GAGVSQSPSNKVTEKGKDVELRCDPISGHTALYWYRQSLGQGLEFLIYFQGNSAPDKSGLPSDRFSAERTGGSVSTLTIQRTQQEDSAVYLCASSVIGTGGFYGYTFGSGTRLTVV.

This clone has a handful of counts. Other DNA sequences in the same sample also yield this CDR3. The chain couples TRBV4-1 to TRBJ1-4, with 7 positions matching TRBD1. The CDR3 runs to 15 residues. Germline V gene sequence: CDR1 MGHRA, CDR2 YSYEKL. Trimming took 2 bases from V and 4 from J; bases not matched to a gene: 4. CDR3 DNA sequence: TGCGCCAGCAGCCAACCCGACAGGGATAATGAAAAACTGTTTTTT. As protein: CASSQPDRDNEKLFF.

V gene TRBV6-1 combines with J gene TRBJ2-7; TRBD1 or TRBD2 may be the D gene (5 bases each). Germline values: CDR1 MNHNS, CDR2 SASEGT. V gave up 6 bases and J gave up 6 bases, with 9 bases separating them. The CDR3 is 11 residues long. This CDR3 is CASRGTVEQYF. In DNA, the CDR3 is TGTGCCAGCAGGGGGACGGTCGAGCAGTACTTC.